This TCR beta chain comes out of a study of cytomegalovirus exposure and HLA in healthy donors. PCR employed 60 Vbeta and 13 Jbeta primers. Clones were read by immunoSEQ multiplex PCR, and TCRdb kept only the in-frame ones, dropping some. The repertoire holds about 82,000 clones, over 9% seen once, with 24% in the top ten. The CDR3 spans 14 residues. CDR1 KGHSH and CDR2 LQKENI come from the germline V gene. Trimming took 2 bases from V and 7 from J; bases not matched to a gene: 8. This chain connects TRBV18 to TRBJ2-7; TRBD2 aligns across 7 bases. What was sequenced was PBMCs. The source of this sequence is a man in his 60s in good health and CMV-seropositive. In DNA form, the CDR3 reads TGTGCCAGCTCACCAGGGACTATCTCTACGGAGCAGTACTTC. Amino acid sequence: CASSPGTISTEQYF.